These 22 T cell receptor beta chains came from one sample sequenced in a study of T cells in Graves' hyperthyroidism and ophthalmopathy. RNA transcripts provided the source from which TCR beta CDR3 regions were amplified. Primed by the HTBI set, a first-round RT-PCR was run on the TCR CDR3. TCRdb reprocessed the multiplex PCR reads via MiXCR and lists one record per CDR3 protein. This sample has around 520,000 distinct CDR3 sequences, with approximately 24% found just once. The sequenced sample consisted of blood. Receptor source: a woman in her 30s with Graves' ophthalmopathy.

The rearrangement links TRBV5-1 to TRBJ2-2; D not certain. The CDR3 covers 16 residues. V lost 0 bases to trimming and J lost 1 base, with 10 bases between them. The germline V gene has CDR1 SGHRS and CDR2 YFSETQ. The DNA for the CDR3 is TGCGCCAGCAGCTTGGGGTCGGAGTGGAACACCGGGGAGCTGTTTTTT. Protein: CASSLGSEWNTGELFF.

This clonotype was detected ten times or more. The V gene is TRBV4-1, the J gene TRBJ1-2; no definite D call. This CDR3 has 15 residues. The V end lost 0 bases, the J end lost 1 base, and 9 bases lay between the germline ends. The germline CDR1 and CDR2 sequences are MGHRA and YSYEKL. The CDR3 loop reads CASSQDTTVNYGYTF. The CDR3 DNA follows: TGCGCCAGCAGCCAAGACACAACGGTTAACTATGGCTACACCTTC.

The rearrangement joins TRBV9 to TRBJ2-7, with a possible D match to TRBD1 (5 bases). With 0 bases removed from V and 4 bases from J, the gap between germline ends came to 8 bases. Germline-derived CDR1 and CDR2 are SGDLS and YYNGEE. The CDR3 has 13 amino acids. DNA for the CDR3: TGTGCCAGCAGCGTAGGCGACAGATACGAGCAGTACTTC. Translated, it gives CASSVGDRYEQYF.

The sample holds many counts of this clonotype. The V call is TRBV7-3, the J call TRBJ2-2, with 12 bases lining up with TRBD1. Germline V gives CDR1 SGHTA, CDR2 FQGTGA. This CDR3 comprises 17 residues. Trimming cost V 6 bases and J 4 bases; bases outside gene matches: 9. In nucleotides, the CDR3 is TGTGCCAGCAGTTTATTCGGGACAGGGGGCACCACCGGGGAGCTGTTTTTT. Translating gives CASSLFGTGGTTGELFF.

This clonotype was counted a few times. The CDR3 region has the DNA TGTGCCAGCAGCCCTCCCTATCAGGGGGCGGGTACTTTCTTT. Residues: CASSPPYQGAGTFF. V gene TRBV6-1 combines with J gene TRBJ1-1; 8 nucleotides agree with TRBD1. Per the germline V gene, CDR1 is MNHNS and CDR2 is SASEGT. J gave up 12 bases and V 6 bases, and 15 bases lay outside the gene matches. This CDR3 is 14 amino acids long.

The V and J genes are TRBV6-5 and TRBJ1-2, with D possibly matching TRBD1 (6 bases). Germline V gene sequence: CDR1 MNHEY, CDR2 SVGAGI. V was trimmed by 2 bases and J by 5 bases, leaving 18 bases between them. The CDR3 loop spans 16 amino acids. In DNA form, the CDR3 reads TGTGCCAGCAGTTACGATTGGCGGGGGGCAGGGTATGGCTACACCTTC. This translates into CASSYDWRGAGYGYTF.

This clonotype occurred many times. The V and J genes are TRBV20-1 and TRBJ1-2; the match to TRBD1 covers 8 bases. The ends lost 3 bases at V and 3 bases at J; junction bases unmatched: 12. The CDR3 runs to 16 residues. Germline-derived CDR1 and CDR2 are DFQATT and SNEGSKA (reference sequence). The CDR3 here is CSARARTGNSDYGYTF. In DNA, the CDR3 is TGCAGTGCTAGGGCGCGGACAGGGAATAGTGACTATGGCTACACCTTC.

This sequence joins TRBV6-2 or TRBV6-3 and TRBJ1-1; possibly TRBD1 for D (5 bases). The germline gives CDR1 MNHEY, CDR2 SVGEGT. The CDR3 runs 14 residues. Between the trimmed V and J ends, which lost 0 bases and 5 bases, there was a span of 10 bases. CDR3 residues: CASSYSGVGTEAFF. DNA of the CDR3: TGTGCCAGCAGTTACTCGGGGGTTGGGACTGAAGCTTTCTTT.

This clonotype was counted ten times or more. The chain has TRBV6-1 and TRBJ2-2; tentatively, D is TRBD1 (6 bases). The CDR3 is made up of 15 amino acids. The germline V gene has CDR1 MNHNS and CDR2 SASEGT. V was clipped by 6 bases and J by 3 bases, with 14 bases between them. The CDR3 DNA is TGTGCCAGCAGAAGGTTGGACAGACACACCGGGGAGCTGTTTTTT. As protein: CASRRLDRHTGELFF.

This clonotype was seen many times. The rearrangement uses TRBV28 and TRBJ2-5; the match to TRBD2 covers 9 bases. The CDR3 is made up of 15 amino acids. CDR1 MDHEN and CDR2 SYDVKM come from the germline V gene. Trimming cost V 7 bases and J 2 bases; bases outside gene matches: 8. In nucleotides, the CDR3 is TGTGCCAGCAAAGACTCTAGCGGGGCTCAAGAGACCCAGTACTTC. Translating gives CASKDSSGAQETQYF. Complete variable domain (other parts from reference TRBV28 and TRBJ2-5): DVKVTQSSRYLVKRTGEKVFLECVQDMDHENMFWYRQDPGLGLRLIYFSYDVKMKEKGDIPEGYSVSREKKERFSLILESASTNQTSMYLCASKDSSGAQETQYFGPGTRLLVL.

The table lists this clonotype with many counts. The J gene is TRBJ2-2, the V gene TRBV4-3, with D tentatively TRBD2 (5 bases). The CDR3 consists of 17 residues. V was trimmed by 3 bases and J by 5 bases, leaving 19 bases between them. Germline CDR1 reads LGHNA; CDR2 reads YSLEER. The CDR3 DNA is TGCGCCAGCAGCCAGGAAACTAGTACAACATCGACCGGGGAGCTGTTTTTT. Translated, it gives CASSQETSTTSTGELFF.

Many counts were recorded for this clonotype. The rearrangement joins TRBV19 to TRBJ1-2; a weak D match, TRBD1 (6 bases). V shed 5 bases and J shed 4 bases, with 14 bases lying between them. Germline V gene data show CDR1 as LNHDA and CDR2 as SQIVND (reference sequence). The CDR3 extends over 14 amino acids. This CDR3 reads CASSSYRDTYGYTF. Here the CDR3 DNA reads TGTGCCAGTAGTTCGTACCGGGACACCTATGGCTACACCTTC.

This chain connects TRBV6-2 or TRBV6-3 to TRBJ1-1, with TRBD1 matching over 10 bases. The germline CDR1 and CDR2 sequences are MNHEY and SVGEGT. The length of the CDR3 is 17 residues. V lost 7 bases, J lost 0 bases, and 11 bases stayed unmatched. Written as DNA, the CDR3 is TGTGCCAGCAACATCCCCGGGACAGGGGCCATGAACACTGAAGCTTTCTTT. Protein sequence: CASNIPGTGAMNTEAFF.

This clonotype was counted at least ten times. The CDR3 sequence is CASSLSDSSGGYTF. The CDR3 nucleotides are TGTGCCAGCAGCTTATCTGACTCCTCAGGGGGCTACACCTTC. V and J are TRBV11-2 and TRBJ1-2; possibly TRBD1 for D (5 bases). Trimming pared 2 bases from V and 8 bases from J, leaving 15 bases between. This CDR3 is 14 amino acids long. Germline CDR1 SGHAT, CDR2 FQNNGV.

The V call is TRBV11-2, the J call TRBJ2-7; 10 nucleotides line up with TRBD1. CDR3 length equals 15 residues. Losses at the gene ends were 5 bases for V and 7 bases for J; bases not matched to a gene: 11. From germline, CDR1 is SGHAT and CDR2 FQNNGV. The CDR3 bases are TGTGCCAGCAGCCCTCTCGGACAGGGGGTACAAGAGCAGTACTTC. It encodes CASSPLGQGVQEQYF.

This clonotype has ten or more counts. The rearrangement uses TRBV28 and TRBJ1-2; a weak D match, TRBD1 (5 bases). The germline CDR1 and CDR2 sequences are MDHEN and SYDVKM. The V end lost 8 bases, the J end lost 4 bases, and 20 bases lay between the germline ends. The CDR3 consists of 15 residues. CDR3 nucleotides: TGTGCCAGCGCCCTCCTAAGGGGACCCCCCTATGGCTACACCTTC. It encodes CASALLRGPPYGYTF.

This clonotype was detected many times. The chain is built from TRBV2 and TRBJ2-2; D ambiguous. This CDR3 comprises 16 residues. Trimming shortened V by 7 bases and J by 3 bases, and 18 bases separated the two germline ends. Looked up from germline, CDR1 is SNHLY and CDR2 is FYNNEI. DNA of the CDR3: TGTGCCAGCACGCCCGAGAAGGGAACCGACACCGGGGAGCTGTTTTTT. This codes for CASTPEKGTDTGELFF.

This clonotype has ten or more counts. This chain joins TRBV7-3 and TRBJ2-5; 7 bases line up with TRBD2. This CDR3 has 15 amino acids. CDR1 SGHTA and CDR2 FQGTGA come from the germline V gene. Losses at the gene ends were 0 bases for V and 4 bases for J; bases not matched to a gene: 5. In DNA form, the CDR3 reads TGTGCCAGCAGCTTAACGGGGGGGGGACGAGAGACCCAGTACTTC. Its translation: CASSLTGGGRETQYF.

The sample holds many counts of this clonotype. The V gene is TRBV7-2, the J gene TRBJ2-5, with TRBD1 as a possible D gene (6 bases). The germline V gene encodes CDR1 SGHTA and CDR2 FQGNSA. Trimming shortened V by 3 bases and J by 4 bases, and 12 bases separated the two germline ends. This CDR3 comprises 14 residues. CDR3 in DNA: TGTGCCAGCAGCTTTATGGGGGCGAGAGAGACCCAGTACTTC. Amino acids: CASSFMGARETQYF.

In its sample, this clonotype was seen many times. This chain links TRBV6-1 with TRBJ2-7, with 9 positions matching TRBD2. There are 16 residues in the CDR3. J was trimmed by 2 bases and V by 2 bases; bases with no gene match: 7. Germline V lookup: CDR1 MNHNS, CDR2 SASEGT. The CDR3 nucleotides read TGTGCCAGCAGTGAAAGGCGACTAGCGGCTGCCTACGAGCAGTACTTC. It translates to CASSERRLAAAYEQYF.

Many counts were recorded for this clonotype. This chain uses TRBV14 with TRBJ1-6; D not resolved. Trimming left V 0 bases short and J 0 bases short, with 3 bases between. Looked up from germline, CDR1 is SGHDN and CDR2 is FVKESK. This CDR3 region has 15 residues. The CDR3 DNA sequence: TGTGCCAGCAGCCAAGATCTCTCCTATAATTCACCCCTCCACTTT. This gives the protein CASSQDLSYNSPLHF.

Notes on this clonotype: Compared with germline, one end of the junction differs, possibly owing to a read error. J is TRBJ1-5 and V is TRBV12-3 or TRBV12-4; D gene ambiguous. The length of the CDR3 is 14 residues. The CDR3 spells CASSLGVSDQPQHF. CDR3 coding DNA: TGTGCCAGCAGTTTAGGGGTTAGCGATCAGCCCCAGCATTTT.